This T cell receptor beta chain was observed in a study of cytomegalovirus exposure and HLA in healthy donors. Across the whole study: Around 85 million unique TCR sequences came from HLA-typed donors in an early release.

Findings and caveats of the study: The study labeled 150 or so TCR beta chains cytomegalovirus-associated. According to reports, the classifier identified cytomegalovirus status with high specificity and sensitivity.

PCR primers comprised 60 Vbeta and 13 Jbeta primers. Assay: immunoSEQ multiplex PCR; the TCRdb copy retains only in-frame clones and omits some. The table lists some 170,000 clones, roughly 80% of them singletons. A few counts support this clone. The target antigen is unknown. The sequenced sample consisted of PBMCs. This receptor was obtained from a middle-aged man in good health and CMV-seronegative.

As DNA, the CDR3 is TGTGCCAGCAGCGACTGGGACAGCCTGAACACCGGGGAGCTGTTTTTT. It is translated as CASSDWDSLNTGELFF. The rearrangement uses TRBV7-6 and TRBJ2-2; 7 nucleotides align to TRBD1. The CDR3 is made up of 16 amino acids. Germline loops: CDR1 SGHVS, CDR2 FNYEAQ. Losses at the gene ends were 5 bases for V and 1 base for J; bases not matched to a gene: 7. Supplemented by reference TRBV7-6 and TRBJ2-2, the full variable domain reads GAGVSQSPRYKVTKRGQDVALRCDPISGHVSLYWYRQALGQGPEFLTYFNYEAQQDKSGLPNDRFSAERPEGSISTLTIQRTEQRDSAMYRCASSDWDSLNTGELFFGEGSRLTVL.